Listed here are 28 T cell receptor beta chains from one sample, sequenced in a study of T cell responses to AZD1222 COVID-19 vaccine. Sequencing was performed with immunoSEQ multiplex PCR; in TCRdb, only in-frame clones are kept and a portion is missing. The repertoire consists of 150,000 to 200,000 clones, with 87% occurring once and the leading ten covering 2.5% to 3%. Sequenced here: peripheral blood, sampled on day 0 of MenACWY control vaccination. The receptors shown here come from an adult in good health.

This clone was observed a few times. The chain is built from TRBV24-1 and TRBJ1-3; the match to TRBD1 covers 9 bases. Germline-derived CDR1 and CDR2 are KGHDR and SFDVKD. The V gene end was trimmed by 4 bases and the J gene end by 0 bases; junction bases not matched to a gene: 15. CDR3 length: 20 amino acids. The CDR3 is CATSDCGQGCQPFSGNTIYF. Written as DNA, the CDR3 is TGTGCCACCAGTGACTGCGGACAGGGGTGTCAACCCTTCTCTGGAAACACCATATATTTT.

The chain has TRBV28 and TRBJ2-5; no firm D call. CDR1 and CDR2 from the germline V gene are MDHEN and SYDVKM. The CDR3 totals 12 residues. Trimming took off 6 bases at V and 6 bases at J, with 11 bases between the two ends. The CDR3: CASSQALQTQYF. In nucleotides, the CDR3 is TGTGCCAGCAGCCAAGCTCTGCAGACCCAGTACTTC.

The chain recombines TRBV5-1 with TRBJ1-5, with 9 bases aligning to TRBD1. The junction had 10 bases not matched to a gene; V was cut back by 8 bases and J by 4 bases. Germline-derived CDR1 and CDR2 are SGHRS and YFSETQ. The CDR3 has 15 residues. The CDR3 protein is CASQPGQGPNQPQHF. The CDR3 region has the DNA TGCGCCAGTCAACCGGGACAGGGACCTAATCAGCCCCAGCATTTT.

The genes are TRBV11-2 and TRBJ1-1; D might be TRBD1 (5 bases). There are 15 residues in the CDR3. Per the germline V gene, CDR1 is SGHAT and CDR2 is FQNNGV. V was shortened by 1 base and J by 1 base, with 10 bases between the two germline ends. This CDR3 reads CASSLGGVSNTEAFF. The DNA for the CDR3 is TGTGCCAGCAGCTTAGGGGGGGTATCGAACACTGAAGCTTTCTTT.

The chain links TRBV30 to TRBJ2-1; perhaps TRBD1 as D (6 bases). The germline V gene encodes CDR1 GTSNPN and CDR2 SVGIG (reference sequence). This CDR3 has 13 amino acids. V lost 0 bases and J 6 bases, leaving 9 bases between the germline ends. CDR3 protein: CAWSVRGGNEQFF. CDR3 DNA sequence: TGTGCCTGGAGTGTACGAGGGGGCAATGAGCAGTTCTTC.

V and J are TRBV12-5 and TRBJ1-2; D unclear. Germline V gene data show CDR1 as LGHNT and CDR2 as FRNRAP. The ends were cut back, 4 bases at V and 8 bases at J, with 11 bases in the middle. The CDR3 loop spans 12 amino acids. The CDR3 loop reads CASGSPSVGYTF. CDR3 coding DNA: TGTGCTAGTGGTTCCCCCTCGGTCGGCTACACCTTC.

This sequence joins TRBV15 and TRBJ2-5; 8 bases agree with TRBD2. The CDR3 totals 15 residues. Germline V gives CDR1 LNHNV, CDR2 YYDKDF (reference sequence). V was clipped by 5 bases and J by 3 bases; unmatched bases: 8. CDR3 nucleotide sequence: TGTGCCACCAGCTCGCCTGGGACTAGAGAAGAGACCCAGTACTTC. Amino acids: CATSSPGTREETQYF.

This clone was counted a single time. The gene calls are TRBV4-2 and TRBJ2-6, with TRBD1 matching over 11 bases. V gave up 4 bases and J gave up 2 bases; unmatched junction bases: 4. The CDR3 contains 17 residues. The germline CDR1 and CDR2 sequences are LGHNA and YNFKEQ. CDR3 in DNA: TGTGCCAGCAGCCGCCGGACAGGGGGCCCTGGGGCCAACGTCCTGACTTTC. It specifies CASSRRTGGPGANVLTF.

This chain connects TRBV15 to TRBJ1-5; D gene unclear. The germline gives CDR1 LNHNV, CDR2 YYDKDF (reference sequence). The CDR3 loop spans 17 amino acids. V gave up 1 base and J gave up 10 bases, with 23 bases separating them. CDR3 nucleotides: TGTGCCACCAGCAGAGGCCGGGCCAACGCGGGTTATCGCCCCCAGCATTTT. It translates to CATSRGRANAGYRPQHF.

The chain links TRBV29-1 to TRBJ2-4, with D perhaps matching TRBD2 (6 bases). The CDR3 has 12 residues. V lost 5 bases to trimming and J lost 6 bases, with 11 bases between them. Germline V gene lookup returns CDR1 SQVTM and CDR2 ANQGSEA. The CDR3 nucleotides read TGCAGCGTTATCCCAGCGGGAAACATTCAGTACTTC. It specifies CSVIPAGNIQYF. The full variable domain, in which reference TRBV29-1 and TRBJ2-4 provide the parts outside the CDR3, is SAVISQKPSRDICQRGTSLTIQCQVDSQVTMMFWYRQQPGQSLTLIATANQGSEATYESGFVIDKFPISRPNLTFSTLTVSNMSPEDSSIYLCSVIPAGNIQYFGAGTRLSVL.

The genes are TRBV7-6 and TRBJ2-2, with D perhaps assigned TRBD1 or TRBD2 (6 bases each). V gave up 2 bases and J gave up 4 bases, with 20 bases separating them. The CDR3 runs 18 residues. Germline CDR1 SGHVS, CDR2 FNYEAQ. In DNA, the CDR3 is TGTGCCAGCAGCTTAAGAGCACAAACCGGGGGCCCCACCGGGGAGCTGTTTTTT. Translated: CASSLRAQTGGPTGELFF. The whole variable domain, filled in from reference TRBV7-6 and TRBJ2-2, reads GAGVSQSPRYKVTKRGQDVALRCDPISGHVSLYWYRQALGQGPEFLTYFNYEAQQDKSGLPNDRFSAERPEGSISTLTIQRTEQRDSAMYRCASSLRAQTGGPTGELFFGEGSRLTVL.

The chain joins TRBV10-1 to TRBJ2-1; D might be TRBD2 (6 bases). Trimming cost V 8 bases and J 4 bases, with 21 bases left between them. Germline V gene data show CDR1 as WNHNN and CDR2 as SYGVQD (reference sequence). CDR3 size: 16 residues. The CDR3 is CASLPPKLGLYNEQFF. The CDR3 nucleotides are TGCGCCAGCCTCCCTCCAAAACTCGGACTATACAATGAGCAGTTCTTC.

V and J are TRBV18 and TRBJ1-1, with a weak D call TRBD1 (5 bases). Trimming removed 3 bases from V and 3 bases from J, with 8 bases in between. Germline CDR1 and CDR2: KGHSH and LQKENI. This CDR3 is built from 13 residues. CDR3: CASSPLQDTEAFF. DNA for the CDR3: TGTGCCAGCTCACCTCTACAGGACACTGAAGCTTTCTTT. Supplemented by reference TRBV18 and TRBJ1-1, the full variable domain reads NAGVMQNPRHLVRRRGQEARLRCSPMKGHSHVYWYRQLPEEGLKFMVYLQKENIIDESGMPKERFSAEFPKEGPSILRIQQVVRGDSAAYFCASSPLQDTEAFFGQGTRLTVV.

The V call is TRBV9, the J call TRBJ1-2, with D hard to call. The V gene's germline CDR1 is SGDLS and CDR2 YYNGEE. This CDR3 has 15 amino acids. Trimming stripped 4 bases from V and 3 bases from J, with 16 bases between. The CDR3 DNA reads TGTGCCAGCAGCCTCCGACACGAGGATTACTATGGCTACACCTTC. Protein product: CASSLRHEDYYGYTF.

CDR3 sequence reads: CASSGYGYTF. DNA of the CDR3: TGTGCCAGCAGTGGATACGGCTACACCTTC. V gene TRBV28 combines with J gene TRBJ1-2; D remains ambiguous. Per germline, CDR1 MDHEN and CDR2 SYDVKM. V was cut by 5 bases and J by 8 bases, with 6 bases left in between. The CDR3 runs 10 residues.

CDR3 residues: CASSYSGTNYEQYF. In nucleotides, the CDR3 is TGTGCCAGCAGTTATAGCGGGACTAACTACGAGCAGTACTTC. The rearrangement links TRBV7-9 to TRBJ2-7; 8 bases map to TRBD2. Germline V gene sequence: CDR1 SEHNR, CDR2 FQNEAQ (reference sequence). The CDR3 consists of 14 residues. J gave up 3 bases and V 6 bases, and 7 bases lay outside the gene matches.

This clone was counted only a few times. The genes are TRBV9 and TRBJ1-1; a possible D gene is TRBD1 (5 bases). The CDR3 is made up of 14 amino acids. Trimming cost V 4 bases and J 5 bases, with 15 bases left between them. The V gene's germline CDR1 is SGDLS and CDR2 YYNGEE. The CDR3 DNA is TGTGCCAGCAGCCCCCTGGCAGGGAGGACTGAAGCTTTCTTT. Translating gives CASSPLAGRTEAFF.

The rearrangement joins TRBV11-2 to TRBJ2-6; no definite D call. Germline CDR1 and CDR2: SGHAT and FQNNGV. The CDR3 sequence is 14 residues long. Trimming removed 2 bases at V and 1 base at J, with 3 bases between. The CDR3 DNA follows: TGTGCCAGCAGCTTATGGTCTGGGGCCAACGTCCTGACTTTC. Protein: CASSLWSGANVLTF.

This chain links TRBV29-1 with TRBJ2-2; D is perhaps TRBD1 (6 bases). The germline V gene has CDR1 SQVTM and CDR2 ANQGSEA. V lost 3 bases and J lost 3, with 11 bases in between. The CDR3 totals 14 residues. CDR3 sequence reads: CSVDGTRDTGELFF. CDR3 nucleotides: TGCAGCGTTGACGGGACAAGAGACACCGGGGAGCTGTTTTTT.

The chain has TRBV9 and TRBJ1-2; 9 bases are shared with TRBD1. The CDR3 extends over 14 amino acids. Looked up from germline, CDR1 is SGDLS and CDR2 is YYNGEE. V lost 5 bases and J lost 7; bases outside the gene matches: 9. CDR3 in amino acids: CASRETQGAGGYTF. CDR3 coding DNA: TGTGCCAGCAGAGAAACACAGGGGGCCGGTGGCTACACCTTC.

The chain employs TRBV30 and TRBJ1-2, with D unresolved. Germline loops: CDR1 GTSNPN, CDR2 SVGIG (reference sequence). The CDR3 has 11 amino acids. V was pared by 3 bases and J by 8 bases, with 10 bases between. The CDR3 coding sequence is TGTGCCTGGAGCCCCGGCAGGGGCTACACCTTC. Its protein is CAWSPGRGYTF.

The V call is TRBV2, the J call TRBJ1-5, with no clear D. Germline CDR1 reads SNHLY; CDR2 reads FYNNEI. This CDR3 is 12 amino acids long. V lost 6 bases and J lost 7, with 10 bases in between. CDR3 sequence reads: CASREREQPQHF. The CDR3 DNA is TGTGCCAGCAGGGAAAGAGAGCAGCCCCAGCATTTT.

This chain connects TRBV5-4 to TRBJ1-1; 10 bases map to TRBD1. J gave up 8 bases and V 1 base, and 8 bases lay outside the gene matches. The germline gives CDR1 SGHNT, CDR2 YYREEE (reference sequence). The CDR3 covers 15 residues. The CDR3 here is CASSLMGQGQREAFF. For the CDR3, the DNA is TGTGCCAGCAGCTTGATGGGACAGGGGCAGCGAGAAGCTTTCTTT. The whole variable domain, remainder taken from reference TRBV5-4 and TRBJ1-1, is ETGVTQSPTHLIKTRGQQVTLRCSSQSGHNTVSWYQQALGQGPQFIFQYYREEENGRGNFPPRFSGLQFPNYSSELNVNALELDDSALYLCASSLMGQGQREAFFGQGTRLTVV.

The CDR3 nucleotides read TGTGCCAGCAGACCCCCCGGGGCCCTCCCCGAGCAGTACTTC. It is translated as CASRPPGALPEQYF. V is TRBV28 and J is TRBJ2-7; D tentatively fits TRBD1 or TRBD2 (5 bases each). Between the trimmed V and J ends, which lost 6 bases and 6 bases, there was a span of 18 bases. From germline, CDR1 is MDHEN and CDR2 SYDVKM. This CDR3 comprises 14 residues.

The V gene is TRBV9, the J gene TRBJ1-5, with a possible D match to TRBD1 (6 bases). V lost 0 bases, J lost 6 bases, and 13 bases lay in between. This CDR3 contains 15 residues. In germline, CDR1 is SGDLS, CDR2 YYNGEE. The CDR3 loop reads CASSVGQGYGQPQHF. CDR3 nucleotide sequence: TGTGCCAGCAGCGTAGGGCAGGGGTATGGTCAGCCCCAGCATTTT.

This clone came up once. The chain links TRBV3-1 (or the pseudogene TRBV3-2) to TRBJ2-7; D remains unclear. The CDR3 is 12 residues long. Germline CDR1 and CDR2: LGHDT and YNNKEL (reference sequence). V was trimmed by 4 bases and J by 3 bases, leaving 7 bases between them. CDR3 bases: TGTGCCAGCAGCCCAGGAGACTACGAGCAGTACTTC. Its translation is CASSPGDYEQYF.

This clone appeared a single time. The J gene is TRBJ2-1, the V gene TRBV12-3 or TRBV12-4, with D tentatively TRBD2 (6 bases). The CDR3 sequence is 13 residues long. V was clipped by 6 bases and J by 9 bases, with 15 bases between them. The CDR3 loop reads CASRLAGSPEQFF. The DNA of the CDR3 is TGTGCCAGCAGGCTCGCCGGGAGTCCTGAGCAGTTCTTC.

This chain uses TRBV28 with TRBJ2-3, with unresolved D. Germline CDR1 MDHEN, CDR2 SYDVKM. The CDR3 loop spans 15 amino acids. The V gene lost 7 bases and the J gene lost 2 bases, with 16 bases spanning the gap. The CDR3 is CASTNSYTFTDTQYF. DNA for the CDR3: TGTGCCAGCACCAATTCATACACCTTCACAGATACGCAGTATTTT.